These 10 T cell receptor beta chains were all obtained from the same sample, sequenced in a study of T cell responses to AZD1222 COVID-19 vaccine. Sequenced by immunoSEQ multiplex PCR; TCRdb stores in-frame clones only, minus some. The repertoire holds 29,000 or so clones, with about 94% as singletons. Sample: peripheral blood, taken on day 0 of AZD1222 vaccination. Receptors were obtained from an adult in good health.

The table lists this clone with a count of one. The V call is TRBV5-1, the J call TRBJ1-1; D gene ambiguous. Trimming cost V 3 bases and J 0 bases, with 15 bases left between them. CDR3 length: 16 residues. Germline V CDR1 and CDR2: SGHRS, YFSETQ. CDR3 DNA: TGCGCCAGCAGCTGGGGTGGCAGCTCAATGAACACTGAAGCTTTCTTT. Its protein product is CASSWGGSSMNTEAFF. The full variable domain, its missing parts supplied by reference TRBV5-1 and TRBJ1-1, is KAGVTQTPRYLIKTRGQQVTLSCSPISGHRSVSWYQQTPGQGLQFLFEYFSETQRNKGNFPGRFSGRQFSNSRSEMNVSTLELGDSALYLCASSWGGSSMNTEAFFGQGTRLTVV.

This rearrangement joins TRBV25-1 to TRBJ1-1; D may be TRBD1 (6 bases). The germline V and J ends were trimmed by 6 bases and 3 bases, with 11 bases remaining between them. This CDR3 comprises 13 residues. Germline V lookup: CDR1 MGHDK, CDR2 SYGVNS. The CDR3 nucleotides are TGTGCCAGCAGACGGACAGTGGACACTGAAGCTTTCTTT. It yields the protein CASRRTVDTEAFF.

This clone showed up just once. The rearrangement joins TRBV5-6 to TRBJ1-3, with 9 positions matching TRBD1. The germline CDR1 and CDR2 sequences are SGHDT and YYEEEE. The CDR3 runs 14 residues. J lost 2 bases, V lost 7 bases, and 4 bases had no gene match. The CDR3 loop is CASATGGPGNTIYF. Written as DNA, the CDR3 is TGTGCCAGCGCTACAGGGGGCCCTGGAAACACCATATATTTT.

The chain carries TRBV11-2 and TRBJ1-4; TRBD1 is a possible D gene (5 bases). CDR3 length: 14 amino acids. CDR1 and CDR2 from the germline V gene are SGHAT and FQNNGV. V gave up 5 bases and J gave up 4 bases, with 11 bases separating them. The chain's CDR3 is CASSNRQGNEKLFF. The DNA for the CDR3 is TGTGCCAGCAGCAACAGGCAGGGTAATGAAAAACTGTTTTTT.

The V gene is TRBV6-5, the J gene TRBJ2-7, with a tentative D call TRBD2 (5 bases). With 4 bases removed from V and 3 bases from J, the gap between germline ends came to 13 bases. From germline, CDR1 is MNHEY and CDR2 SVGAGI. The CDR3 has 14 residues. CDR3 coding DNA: TGTGCCAGCAGTTCCTCTTTGGAGGACTACGAGCAGTACTTC. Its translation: CASSSSLEDYEQYF.

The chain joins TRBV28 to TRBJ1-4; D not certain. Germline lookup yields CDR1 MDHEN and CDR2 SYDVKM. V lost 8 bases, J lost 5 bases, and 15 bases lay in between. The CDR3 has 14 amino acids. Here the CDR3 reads CASGEGLKNEKLFF. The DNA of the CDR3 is TGTGCCAGCGGAGAGGGCCTGAAGAATGAAAAACTGTTTTTT. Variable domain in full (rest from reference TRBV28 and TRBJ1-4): DVKVTQSSRYLVKRTGEKVFLECVQDMDHENMFWYRQDPGLGLRLIYFSYDVKMKEKGDIPEGYSVSREKKERFSLILESASTNQTSMYLCASGEGLKNEKLFFGSGTQLSVL.

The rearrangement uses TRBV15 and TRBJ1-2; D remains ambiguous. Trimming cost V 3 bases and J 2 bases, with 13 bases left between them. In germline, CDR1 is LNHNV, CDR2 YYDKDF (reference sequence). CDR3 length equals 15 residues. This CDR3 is CATSRTPDRNYGYTF. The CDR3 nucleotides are TGTGCCACCAGCAGGACTCCGGATCGGAACTATGGCTACACCTTC.

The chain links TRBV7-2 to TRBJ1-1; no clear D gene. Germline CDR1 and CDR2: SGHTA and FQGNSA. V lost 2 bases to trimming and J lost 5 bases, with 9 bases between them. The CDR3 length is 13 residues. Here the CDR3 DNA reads TGTGCCAGCAGCTTAAAGGTGTATACTGAAGCTTTCTTT. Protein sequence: CASSLKVYTEAFF.

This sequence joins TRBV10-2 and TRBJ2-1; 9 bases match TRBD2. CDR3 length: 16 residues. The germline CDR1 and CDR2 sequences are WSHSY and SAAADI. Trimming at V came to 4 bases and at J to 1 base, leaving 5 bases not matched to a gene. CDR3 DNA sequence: TGCGCCAGCAGTGGGGCGGCGGGAGGGTCCTACAATGAGCAGTTCTTC. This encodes CASSGAAGGSYNEQFF.

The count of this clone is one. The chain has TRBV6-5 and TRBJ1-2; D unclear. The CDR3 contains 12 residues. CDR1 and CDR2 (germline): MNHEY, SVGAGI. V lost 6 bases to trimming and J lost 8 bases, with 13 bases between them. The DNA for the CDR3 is TGTGCCAGCAGCTCCCGCTTTGGCGGCTACACCTTC. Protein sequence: CASSSRFGGYTF.